This record looks at one T cell receptor beta chain sequence and its context. The germline V and J ends were trimmed by 2 bases and 1 base, with 2 bases remaining between them. Germline V CDR1 and CDR2: DFQATT, SNEGSKA (reference sequence). The CDR3 is 11 residues long. In the PCR, 60 Vbeta and 13 Jbeta primers were used. Here immunoSEQ multiplex PCR was the method, and the copy in TCRdb shows in-frame clones only, minus some. The sample includes about 120,000 clones, 50% to 75% of them seen just once. These data belong to a study of cytomegalovirus exposure and HLA in healthy donors. Material for sequencing was PBMCs. The chain employs TRBV20-1 and TRBJ1-1; D uncertain. The TCR was taken from a woman between 40 and 50 years old in good health and CMV-seropositive. CDR3 protein: CSARQNTEAFF. The CDR3 bases are TGCAGTGCTAGACAGAACACTGAAGCTTTCTTT.